The 6 T cell receptor beta chains below all came from one sample that was sequenced in a study of a mutant IDH1 vaccine in newly diagnosed glioma. Profiling relied on immunoSEQ multiplex PCR, and the TCRdb table lists in-frame clones only, not all of them. The sample holds more than 80,000 clones, about four fifths seen once. Time point of the sample: baseline, week 1 (first vaccination visit). Indicated treatment: pre-vaccination baseline after standard-of-care therapy. Source: PBMCs, taken from a glioma patient treated with radiotherapy, temozolomide or both. These receptors all stem from a woman aged 45 to 65 with glioma.

This clone occurred a few times. The chain couples TRBV7-9 to TRBJ2-2; no definite D call. The CDR3 extends over 12 amino acids. Germline-derived CDR1 and CDR2 are SEHNR and FQNEAQ (reference sequence). CDR3 loop: CAGVAVGGELFF. As DNA, the CDR3 is TGTGCTGGAGTTGCAGTAGGCGGGGAGCTGTTTTTT.

The rearrangement uses TRBV6-1 and TRBJ2-1; TRBD1 matches at 10 bases. The CDR3 is 15 amino acids. Germline lookup yields CDR1 MNHNS and CDR2 SASEGT. V dropped 2 bases and J dropped 4; count of bases not matched to a gene: 2. CDR3 nucleotide sequence: TGTGCCAGCAGTGAACGGGACAGGGGTTACAATGAGCAGTTCTTC. Translated, it gives CASSERDRGYNEQFF.

CDR3 in DNA: TGTGCCAGTAGTGAGCGGGCCGAAGCTTTCTTT. This gives the protein CASSERAEAFF. The chain recombines TRBV19 with TRBJ1-1, with D uncertain. CDR3 length: 11 residues. Germline V CDR1 and CDR2: LNHDA, SQIVND (reference sequence). V shed 5 bases and J shed 8 bases, with 9 bases lying between them.

CDR3 in amino acids: CAWKSGAETQYF. In nucleotides, the CDR3 is TGTGCCTGGAAATCGGGTGCGGAGACCCAGTACTTC. The chain is built from TRBV30 and TRBJ2-5; no clear D gene. Germline lookup yields CDR1 GTSNPN and CDR2 SVGIG (reference sequence). The CDR3 runs to 12 residues. Trimming cost V 4 bases and J 5 bases, with 11 bases left between them.

Worth noting for this clone: Additional DNA sequences in this sample encode the identical CDR3. This sequence joins TRBV30 and TRBJ1-2; tentative D call: TRBD1 (5 bases). Germline V gives CDR1 GTSNPN, CDR2 SVGIG (reference sequence). Trimming left V 3 bases short and J 5 bases short, with 10 bases between. The CDR3 consists of 12 residues. The CDR3: CAWSGGGYGYTF. The CDR3 bases are TGTGCCTGGAGCGGGGGAGGGTATGGCTACACCTTC.

The chain has TRBV5-4 and TRBJ2-2; 9 nucleotides align to TRBD2. CDR1 is SGHNT and CDR2 is YYREEE in the germline V gene (reference sequence). With 5 bases clipped from V and 4 bases from J, the junction kept 6 bases outside the gene matches. The CDR3 has 15 residues. The chain's CDR3 is CASSSKRGATGELFF. CDR3 coding DNA: TGTGCCAGCAGTTCTAAGCGGGGGGCCACCGGGGAGCTGTTTTTT.